This is a list of T cell receptor beta chains from one sample in a study of metastatic and nonmetastatic thyroid tumors. TCRdb re-called the PCR reads with MiXCR. Of 25,000 to 35,000 clones listed, about 18% are singletons. Material: blood. The receptors shown here come from a female donor with papillary thyroid cancer or a benign thyroid nodule (not recorded which). Some clones in this sample may be carry-over from other donors' samples. The CDR3 runs from the conserved cysteine through the conserved F or W. Each record gives: V gene, J gene, CDR3 length, CDR3 protein.

>TRBV28|TRBJ2-5|14
CARGVGLGGQTQYF
>TRBV20-1|TRBJ2-3|14
CSAHDGTVTDTQYF
>TRBV27|TRBJ1-3|15
CASSLDSTRGNTIYF
>TRBV12-3/TRBV12-4|TRBJ1-2|14
CASSNTRGNYGYTF
>TRBV10-1|TRBJ1-5|15
CASSEQQGVDQPQHF
>TRBV30|TRBJ1-5|15
CAWSVRFRGDQPQHF
>TRBV11-2|TRBJ1-2|16
CASSLFITGSNYGYTF
>TRBV9|TRBJ2-1|13
CASSPQRVDEQFF
>TRBV5-4|TRBJ1-4|17
CASSLDGTGFMGEKLFF
>TRBV27|TRBJ2-5|14
CASSPRAGAETQYF
>TRBV6-1|TRBJ1-1|14
CASSPQGWDTEAFF
>TRBV5-1|TRBJ2-3|15
CASSQRGWGTDTQYF
>TRBV18|TRBJ1-1|15
CASSPSSSTGTEAFF
>TRBV6-2/TRBV6-3|TRBJ2-3|15
CASRSGLAGGDTQYF
>TRBV2|TRBJ1-5|14
CASRGTGVAQPQHF
>TRBV6-1|TRBJ2-7|14
CASSESGDVYEQYF
>TRBV6-1|TRBJ2-6|16
CASSLGEGTGAKVLTF
>TRBV6-1|TRBJ2-7|13
CASSEIELYEQYF
>TRBV11-2|TRBJ2-1|17
CASSLTGSGGGYNEQFF
>TRBV12-3/TRBV12-4|TRBJ2-7|16
CASTTTTSGFTYWQYF
>TRBV7-3|TRBJ1-1|13
CASSSSGTGTAFF
>TRBV10-2|TRBJ1-1|16
CASSESPGLLNTEAFF
>TRBV9|TRBJ2-7|14
CASSVALVDYEQYF
>TRBV2|TRBJ2-1|15
CASSIRGTSYNEQFF
>TRBV9|TRBJ2-2|16
CASSVQGQGDTGELFF
>TRBV29-1|TRBJ2-5|13
CSVRWGGVETQYF
>TRBV5-1|TRBJ2-1|15
CASSLVAGGNGEQFF
>TRBV9|TRBJ1-3|15
CASSVNLGGGNTIYF
>TRBV20-1|TRBJ2-7|13
CSLPGTADYEQYF
>TRBV4-2|TRBJ2-1|16
CASSQTDWTGPNEQFF
>TRBV28|TRBJ2-6|16
CASSVTWDSGANVLTF
>TRBV27|TRBJ2-7|14
CASSSRTGGYDHYF
>TRBV28|TRBJ1-1|14
CASIGGTRKVKAFF
>TRBV6-1|TRBJ1-5|15
CASGHRARGNQPQHF
>TRBV3-1|TRBJ2-1|17
CASSQDVVAGTYNEQFF
>TRBV7-8|TRBJ2-7|13
CASSLLVSDEQYF
>TRBV20-1|TRBJ1-5|17
CSARGGDRVISNQPQHF
>TRBV4-1|TRBJ1-5|17
CASSQEGTGWGPQPQHF
>TRBV6-2/TRBV6-3|TRBJ2-1|14
CASSYQGAYNEQFF
>TRBV15|TRBJ2-3|16
CATSRARREGTDTQYF
>TRBV6-1|TRBJ2-2|14
CASKGSGLIGELFF
>TRBV2|TRBJ2-2|13
CASSVGASVELFF
>TRBV2|TRBJ1-2|13
CASSLDRVVGYTF
>TRBV9|TRBJ2-3|14
CASSTGTVTDTQYF
>TRBV11-2|TRBJ2-7|14
CSSSLSGSTYEHYF
>TRBV3-1|TRBJ2-3|14
CASSPMRSTDTQYF
>TRBV2|TRBJ1-5|13
CAARRDINQPQHF
>TRBV4-1|TRBJ1-5|17
CASSQEDRGGSNQPQHF
>TRBV6-4|TRBJ2-3|15
CASSGLAGSTDTQYF
>TRBV6-1|TRBJ1-3|13
CASSTGQMDTIYF
>TRBV2|TRBJ2-7|12
CASSVFSYEQYF
>TRBV13|TRBJ2-6|14
CASSQGTGANVLTF
>TRBV9|TRBJ2-1|14
CASSVFGSDNEQFF
>TRBV2|TRBJ1-1|13
CASIGLMNTEAFF
>TRBV28|TRBJ1-1|13
CASSPIDRAVAFF
>TRBV20-1|TRBJ2-1|15
CSASAAVGGNNEQFF
>TRBV28|TRBJ1-1|13
CASSLWENTEAFF
>TRBV20-1|TRBJ2-7|12
CSARIVQYEQYF
>TRBV6-4|TRBJ2-3|15
CASRKAGGSTDTQYF
>TRBV6-1|TRBJ2-7|13
CASSRTVSYEQYF